The next 20 T cell receptor beta chains were all read from a single sample in a study of identifying expanded T cells in peripheral blood. Generated by immunoSEQ multiplex PCR, the TCRdb table keeps only in-frame clones and is missing some. The table includes about 130,000 clones, approximately 86% detected once. Sequences were obtained from blood. The receptors were gathered from a person aged 18 to 70 in good health.

This clone occurred once. This chain links TRBV6-6 with TRBJ1-3; D unresolved. CDR1 is MNHNY and CDR2 is SVGAGI in the germline V gene (reference sequence). The CDR3 has 13 amino acids. CDR3 sequence (DNA): TGTGCTTCGACGGTTCTCTCTGGAAACACCATATATTTT. Translating gives CASTVLSGNTIYF.

This clone was seen a handful of times. The chain employs TRBV10-1 and TRBJ2-5; D gene ambiguous. The CDR3 loop spans 12 amino acids. V was trimmed by 9 bases and J by 2 bases, leaving 10 bases between them. The germline V gene encodes CDR1 WNHNN and CDR2 SYGVQD (reference sequence). This CDR3 is CASSPGQETQYF. CDR3 DNA sequence: TGCGCCAGTTCCCCCGGGCAAGAGACCCAGTACTTC.

The chain recombines TRBV30 with TRBJ1-2; weak D call: TRBD1 (5 bases). Germline CDR1 GTSNPN, CDR2 SVGIG (reference sequence). The CDR3 runs 13 residues. V lost 3 bases, J lost 7 bases, and 15 bases lay in between. CDR3 DNA: TGTGCCTGGAGCTTGGCAGGGAGGTTTGGCTACACCTTC. Its protein is CAWSLAGRFGYTF.

The rearrangement joins TRBV10-3 to TRBJ2-1, with a possible D match to TRBD2 (6 bases). The V gene lost 3 bases and the J gene lost 0 bases, with 9 bases spanning the gap. Germline CDR1 is ENHRY and CDR2 is SYGVKD. The CDR3 consists of 15 residues. The CDR3 loop reads CAISEFGSSYNEQFF. The DNA of the CDR3 is TGTGCCATCAGTGAATTCGGGAGCTCCTACAATGAGCAGTTCTTC.

The chain links TRBV4-1 to TRBJ1-4, with D perhaps TRBD1 (6 bases). Germline loops: CDR1 MGHRA, CDR2 YSYEKL. This CDR3 contains 16 residues. The ends were cut back, 0 bases at V and 4 bases at J, with 12 bases in the middle. CDR3 nucleotide sequence: TGCGCCAGCAGCCAAGAACAGGGTAGGAATAATGAAAAACTGTTTTTT. Protein product: CASSQEQGRNNEKLFF.

The rearrangement uses TRBV4-1 and TRBJ1-6, with 7 bases that match TRBD1. CDR3 length equals 19 residues. J was trimmed by 0 bases and V by 0 bases; bases with no gene match: 8. Germline V lookup: CDR1 MGHRA, CDR2 YSYEKL. CDR3 coding DNA: TGCGCCAGCAGCCAAGACCACCGACAGGGTCGCTCCTATAATTCACCCCTCCACTTT. It yields the protein CASSQDHRQGRSYNSPLHF.

V gene TRBV25-1 combines with J gene TRBJ2-7; 9 bases fit TRBD1. Per germline, CDR1 MGHDK and CDR2 SYGVNS. The CDR3 totals 15 residues. The V segment lost 3 bases and the J segment 0 bases; nucleotides outside the gene matches: 3. The CDR3 loop is CASSDPGQGSYEQYF. The DNA of the CDR3 is TGTGCCAGCAGTGACCCGGGACAGGGCTCCTACGAGCAGTACTTC.

The chain is built from TRBV18 and TRBJ1-5; 8 bases line up with TRBD1. With V trimmed by 3 bases and J by 0 bases, 7 bases remained unmatched. Germline V gene sequence: CDR1 KGHSH, CDR2 LQKENI. The CDR3 spans 17 residues. CDR3 sequence (DNA): TGTGCCAGCTCACCCGGGACAGGTTTTTATAGCAATCAGCCCCAGCATTTT. Protein: CASSPGTGFYSNQPQHF.

This clone was seen once. The chain employs TRBV5-1 and TRBJ2-3, with 13 bases fitting TRBD2. The CDR3 totals 17 residues. V lost 1 base to trimming and J lost 2 bases; unmatched junction nucleotides: 4. CDR1 and CDR2 (germline): SGHRS, YFSETQ. The CDR3 region has the DNA TGCGCCAGCAGCTTGCCTGGGACTAGCGGGAACACAGATACGCAGTATTTT. Translated, it gives CASSLPGTSGNTDTQYF.

V gene TRBV28 combines with J gene TRBJ1-2; unclear D gene. The CDR3 is made up of 13 amino acids. V was cut by 3 bases and J by 7 bases, with 12 bases left in between. Germline V gene sequence: CDR1 MDHEN, CDR2 SYDVKM. Here the CDR3 reads CASSFGNRGGYTF. CDR3 DNA: TGTGCCAGCAGTTTCGGCAACCGAGGTGGCTACACCTTC.

The V call is TRBV5-4, the J call TRBJ2-1; either TRBD1 or TRBD2 may supply D (5 bases each). Trimming removed 4 bases from V and 0 bases from J, with 11 bases in between. CDR1 and CDR2 from the germline V gene are SGHNT and YYREEE (reference sequence). This CDR3 region has 15 residues. The CDR3 nucleotides read TGTGCCAGCAGCCCGGGGCCTAGCTCCTACAATGAGCAGTTCTTC. Amino acid sequence: CASSPGPSSYNEQFF.

The rearrangement links TRBV6-5 to TRBJ2-1, with 10 bases matching TRBD2. The CDR3 is 15 residues long. V lost 2 bases to trimming and J lost 6 bases; unmatched junction nucleotides: 4. In germline, CDR1 is MNHEY, CDR2 SVGAGI. The CDR3 loop reads CASSYQSGRANEQFF. The CDR3 nucleotides are TGTGCCAGCAGTTACCAAAGCGGGAGGGCCAATGAGCAGTTCTTC.

The genes are TRBV5-1 and TRBJ2-7; TRBD2 agrees at 9 bases. Germline CDR1 is SGHRS and CDR2 is YFSETQ. The CDR3 length is 13 residues. V shed 2 bases and J 7 bases; nucleotides not matched to a gene: 4. The CDR3 reads CASSLAGGEEQYF. Written as DNA, the CDR3 is TGCGCCAGCAGCTTAGCGGGAGGAGAAGAGCAGTACTTC.

The gene calls are TRBV2 and TRBJ1-1; D is uncertain. V was pared by 1 base and J by 3 bases, with 9 bases between. The germline CDR1 and CDR2 sequences are SNHLY and FYNNEI. CDR3 length: 14 residues. In nucleotides, the CDR3 is TGTGCCAGCAGTGAAGGGGGAGGTCACACTGAAGCTTTCTTT. Translation gives CASSEGGGHTEAFF.

The V and J genes are TRBV19 and TRBJ2-3; TRBD1 or TRBD2 may be the D gene (5 bases each). Germline CDR1 is LNHDA and CDR2 is SQIVND (reference sequence). Between the trimmed V and J ends, which lost 3 bases and 4 bases, there was a span of 11 bases. There are 14 residues in the CDR3. CDR3 sequence (DNA): TGTGCCAGTAGTATGGGACGGGATGCAGATACGCAGTATTTT. It yields the protein CASSMGRDADTQYF.

V and J are TRBV7-8 and TRBJ2-3; 10 bases map to TRBD1. This CDR3 is 16 amino acids long. V dropped 2 bases and J dropped 6; count of bases not matched to a gene: 8. Germline CDR1 SGHVS, CDR2 FQNEAQ. The CDR3 bases are TGTGCCAGCAGCTTACGGGACAGGGGATATTCGGATACGCAGTATTTT. Residues: CASSLRDRGYSDTQYF.

This clone was seen a single time. The rearrangement links TRBV19 to TRBJ2-3; D is unclear. This CDR3 comprises 15 residues. Deletions cut 3 bases from V and 2 bases from J, with 12 bases between. In germline, CDR1 is LNHDA, CDR2 SQIVND (reference sequence). This chain's CDR3 is CASSMLQPTTDTQYF. CDR3 nucleotides: TGTGCCAGTAGTATGTTACAGCCTACCACAGATACGCAGTATTTT.

The V call is TRBV7-9, the J call TRBJ2-7; 7 nucleotides match TRBD1. The junction had 3 bases not matched to a gene; V was cut back by 1 base and J by 6 bases. Germline V CDR1 and CDR2: SEHNR, FQNEAQ (reference sequence). This CDR3 is 13 amino acids long. Here the CDR3 reads CASSLVGGGEQYF. CDR3 in DNA: TGTGCCAGCAGCTTAGTAGGGGGCGGCGAGCAGTACTTC.

The chain uses TRBV11-2 and TRBJ2-7; possible D gene TRBD2, 6 bases. Germline V gene sequence: CDR1 SGHAT, CDR2 FQNNGV. V dropped 5 bases and J dropped 5 bases, with 16 bases sitting between them. The CDR3 sequence is 14 residues long. CDR3 amino acids: CASSLLGGSHEQYF. The CDR3 DNA reads TGTGCCAGCAGCCTTTTGGGGGGAAGTCACGAGCAGTACTTC.

This clone was counted only a few times. The chain recombines TRBV9 with TRBJ1-2, with TRBD1 identical over 7 bases. This CDR3 contains 12 residues. The germline gives CDR1 SGDLS, CDR2 YYNGEE. V lost 2 bases to trimming and J lost 5 bases; unmatched junction nucleotides: 0. CDR3 sequence: CASSVRGYGYTF. CDR3 nucleotide sequence: TGTGCCAGCAGCGTCAGGGGGTATGGCTACACCTTC.